The 15 T cell receptor beta chains reported below all come from one sample, sequenced in a study of shared clonotypes between healthy human individuals. The table came from immunoSEQ multiplex PCR; TCRdb's copy has only in-frame clones and leaves some out. The sample lists some 490,000 clones; 70% to 80% were seen once. Input material: PBMCs. Every receptor here comes from a woman aged 40-49 years in good health. Some clones in this sample may be carry-over from other donors' samples.

The genes are TRBV6-1 and TRBJ1-5; possibly TRBD1 for D (6 bases). CDR3 length: 13 amino acids. Germline-derived CDR1 and CDR2 are MNHNS and SASEGT. V lost 11 bases and J 5 bases, leaving 16 bases between the germline ends. The CDR3 region has the DNA TGTGCCGAGGCACAGGGTAGGGATCAGCCCCAGCATTTT. Translating gives CAEAQGRDQPQHF.

The chain employs TRBV29-1 and TRBJ1-1; D is uncertain. Germline V gives CDR1 SQVTM, CDR2 ANQGSEA. The CDR3 totals 13 residues. Trimming pared 5 bases from V and 0 bases from J, leaving 10 bases between. The CDR3 is CSVLTQMNTEAFF. As DNA, the CDR3 is TGCAGCGTTCTGACTCAAATGAACACTGAAGCTTTCTTT.

J is TRBJ2-7 and V is TRBV28; 11 bases agree with TRBD1. This CDR3 has 15 residues. V shed 6 bases and J 4 bases; nucleotides not matched to a gene: 8. The germline CDR1 and CDR2 sequences are MDHEN and SYDVKM. Written as DNA, the CDR3 is TGTGCCAGCAGACAGGGAGGACAGGGGGCATACGAGCAGTACTTC. As protein: CASRQGGQGAYEQYF.

This chain uses TRBV19 with TRBJ1-5; the match to TRBD1 covers 8 bases. CDR1 and CDR2 from the germline V gene are LNHDA and SQIVND (reference sequence). CDR3 length equals 14 residues. V gave up 6 bases and J gave up 3 bases; unmatched junction bases: 4. CDR3 residues: CASRVTGDNQPQHF. CDR3 DNA sequence: TGTGCCAGTAGGGTGACAGGGGACAATCAGCCCCAGCATTTT.

The gene calls are TRBV6-1 and TRBJ2-7; tentative D call: TRBD2 (6 bases). This CDR3 contains 13 residues. Trimming removed 3 bases from V and 3 bases from J, with 9 bases in between. Germline V lookup: CDR1 MNHNS, CDR2 SASEGT. The CDR3 DNA follows: TGTGCCAGCAGTGAGTTGCGGGGCTACGAGCAGTACTTC. Translated: CASSELRGYEQYF.

V is TRBV7-6 and J is TRBJ2-3; 7 bases agree with TRBD2. V was clipped by 1 base and J by 0 bases; unmatched bases: 4. The CDR3 contains 16 residues. CDR1 is SGHVS, CDR2 FNYEAQ, per germline. The CDR3 nucleotides read TGTGCCAGCAGCTTAGTCCCTAGCGGCAGCACAGATACGCAGTATTTT. It is translated as CASSLVPSGSTDTQYF. Complete variable domain (other parts from reference TRBV7-6 and TRBJ2-3): GAGVSQSPRYKVTKRGQDVALRCDPISGHVSLYWYRQALGQGPEFLTYFNYEAQQDKSGLPNDRFSAERPEGSISTLTIQRTEQRDSAMYRCASSLVPSGSTDTQYFGPGTRLTVL.

The genes are TRBV11-3 and TRBJ2-1, with TRBD2 identical over 10 bases. Germline values: CDR1 SGHNT, CDR2 YENEEA. Losses at the gene ends were 8 bases for V and 9 bases for J; bases not matched to a gene: 10. The CDR3 consists of 14 residues. The CDR3 DNA sequence: TGTGCCAGCTGGCCTAGCGGGAGTTGGGGTGAGCAGTTCTTC. This translates into CASWPSGSWGEQFF.

Concerning this clone: The sample carries other DNA sequences with the same CDR3. The rearrangement links TRBV18 to TRBJ2-1, with 8 bases matching TRBD1. The length of the CDR3 is 15 residues. From germline, CDR1 is KGHSH and CDR2 LQKENI. The J segment lost 3 bases and the V segment lost 4 bases, leaving 5 bases of the junction unmatched. CDR3 protein: CASSLGQGLYNEQFF. The CDR3 nucleotides are TGTGCCAGCTCACTCGGACAGGGCCTCTACAATGAGCAGTTCTTC.

CDR3 in DNA: TGTGCCAGCAGCTTACAAGGGACGGGAGTCGTAGACAATGAGCAGTTCTTC. Protein product: CASSLQGTGVVDNEQFF. The genes are TRBV11-2 and TRBJ2-1; tentatively, D is TRBD2 (6 bases). CDR3 length: 17 amino acids. CDR1 and CDR2 (germline): SGHAT, FQNNGV. The V and J ends lost 2 bases and 5 bases respectively, with 19 bases between them.

Only a few counts were recorded for this clone. V usage is TRBV6-5 and J usage is TRBJ1-3; possibly TRBD1 for D (6 bases). CDR3 length: 15 residues. V lost 6 bases and J lost 4, with 16 bases in between. From germline, CDR1 is MNHEY and CDR2 SVGAGI. CDR3 nucleotide sequence: TGTGCCAGCAGGAAAATATCAGGGGCGGGAAACACCATATATTTT. Protein sequence: CASRKISGAGNTIYF.

This clone was recorded a few times. Its ends do not fully match the called genes, so a read error is possible. The gene calls are TRBV30 and TRBJ2-1, with 9 bases aligning to TRBD2. CDR3 length: 14 amino acids. Germline CDR1 reads GTSNPN; CDR2 reads SVGIG (reference sequence). CDR3 nucleotide sequence: TGTGCCTGGAGTGCCCCACAGCGGGAGGCCCCCCTGATCTTC. Encoded protein: CAWSAPQREAPLIF. The entire variable domain, with the rest obtained from reference TRBV30 and TRBJ2-1, is as follows: SQTIHQWPATLVQPVGSPLSLECTVEGTSNPNLYWYRQAAGRGLQLLFYSVGIGQISSEVPQNLSASRPQDRQFILSSKKLLLSDSGFYLCAWSAPQREAPLIFGPGTRLTVL.

Concerning this clone: Other DNA sequences from this sample encode an identical CDR3 as well. The gene calls are TRBV5-4 and TRBJ2-3; tentative D call: TRBD2 (6 bases). Trimming removed 2 bases from V and 3 bases from J, with 7 bases in between. Looked up from germline, CDR1 is SGHNT and CDR2 is YYREEE (reference sequence). The CDR3 is 13 amino acids. The DNA of the CDR3 is TGTGCCAGCAGCTTCGGGGGAACAGATACGCAGTATTTT. It is translated as CASSFGGTDTQYF.

This chain joins TRBV6-4 and TRBJ2-1; 8 bases map to TRBD1. Per the germline V gene, CDR1 is MRHNA and CDR2 is SNTAGT. CDR3 length: 13 residues. V lost 2 bases and J lost 8; bases outside the gene matches: 2. CDR3 in amino acids: CASSDADRDEQFF. The CDR3 bases are TGTGCCAGCAGTGACGCGGACAGGGATGAGCAGTTCTTC.

The chain has TRBV2 and TRBJ1-1; D not resolved. CDR1 and CDR2 (germline): SNHLY, FYNNEI. The CDR3 is 12 amino acids. The ends were cut back, 8 bases at V and 0 bases at J, with 7 bases in the middle. The CDR3 DNA sequence: TGTGCCAGCGACATCGTGAACACTGAAGCTTTCTTT. The encoded protein is CASDIVNTEAFF.

The chain carries TRBV7-2 and TRBJ2-5; 8 bases are a match to TRBD2. Germline assignment: CDR1 SGHTA and CDR2 FQGNSA. CDR3 length: 16 amino acids. V shed 1 base and J 1 base; nucleotides not matched to a gene: 5. The CDR3 DNA sequence: TGTGCCAGCAGCTTAGGGAGCGGGAGAACCCAAGAGACCCAGTACTTC. It codes for CASSLGSGRTQETQYF.